This T cell receptor beta chain was profiled in a study of cytomegalovirus exposure and HLA in healthy donors. Whole-study results and caveats: A later analysis showed that HLA-associated TCR beta chains had undergone more clonal expansion than equally common others. Overall, under 200 TCR beta chains were annotated as cytomegalovirus-associated.

As for this clone: Its antigen is not known.

V lost 0 bases and J 5 bases, leaving 15 bases between the germline ends. Germline CDR1 SGHRS, CDR2 YFSETQ. This CDR3 contains 15 residues. Both 60 Vbeta primers and 13 Jbeta primers went into the PCR. The assay was immunoSEQ multiplex PCR, and TCRdb's table has in-frame clones only and misses some. The repertoire has approximately 140,000 clones, about 79% of them found once; the top ten carry around 4%. Specimen: PBMCs. The sequence derives from a man in his forties in good health and CMV-seropositive. V and J are TRBV5-1 and TRBJ2-7; a possible D gene is TRBD2 (6 bases). The CDR3 DNA follows: TGCGCCAGCAGCTTGGGACGTACCCGGAGGGACGAGCAGTACTTC. This translates into CASSLGRTRRDEQYF.